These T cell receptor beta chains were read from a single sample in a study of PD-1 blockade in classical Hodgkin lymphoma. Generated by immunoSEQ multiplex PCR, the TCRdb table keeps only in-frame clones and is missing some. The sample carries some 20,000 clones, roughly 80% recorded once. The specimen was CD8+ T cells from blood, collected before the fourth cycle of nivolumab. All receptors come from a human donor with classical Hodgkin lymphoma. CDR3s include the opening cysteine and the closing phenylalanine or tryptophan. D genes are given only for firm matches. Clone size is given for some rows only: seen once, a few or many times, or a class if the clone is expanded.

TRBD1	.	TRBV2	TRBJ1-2	TGTGCCCCTAAAGGGGGCGACTATGGCTACACCTTC	CAPKGGDYGYTF
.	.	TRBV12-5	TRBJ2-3	TGTGCTAGTGGCACAGGGATCACAGATACGCAGTATTTT	CASGTGITDTQYF
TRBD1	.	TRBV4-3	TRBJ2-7	TGCGCCAGCAGCCAAGGACAGGGGTCCTACGAGCAGTACTTC	CASSQGQGSYEQYF
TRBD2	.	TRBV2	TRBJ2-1	TGTGCCAGCACCGATGGACTAGCGTCCCATGAGCAGTTCTTC	CASTDGLASHEQFF
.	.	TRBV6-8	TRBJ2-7	TGTGCCAGCAGTTCCGGCCCCTTAGGGGAGCAGTACTTC	CASSSGPLGEQYF
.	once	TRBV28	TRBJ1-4	TGTGCCAGCACCCTTCACGCAACTAATGAAAAACTGTTTTTT	CASTLHATNEKLFF
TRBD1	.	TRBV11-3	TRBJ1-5	TGTGCCAGCAGCTTGGGGACAGGGACGGGCGATGAAAGGTATCAGCCCCAGCATTTT	CASSLGTGTGDERYQPQHF
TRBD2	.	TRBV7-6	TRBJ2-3	TGTGCCAGCAGCTCCGGACTAGCGGGGTTCACAGATACGCAGTATTTT	CASSSGLAGFTDTQYF
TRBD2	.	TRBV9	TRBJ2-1	TGTGCCAGCAGCGACCAGAGCGGGGGGGCGACGGTCGAGCAGTTCTTC	CASSDQSGGATVEQFF
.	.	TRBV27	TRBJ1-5	TGTGCCAGCAGTTTGGCAGGGAATCAGCCCCAGCATTTT	CASSLAGNQPQHF
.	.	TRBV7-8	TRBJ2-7	TGTGCCAGCAGCTTAGGGCGGACGGCCTACGAGCAGTACTTC	CASSLGRTAYEQYF
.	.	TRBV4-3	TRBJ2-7	TGCGCCAGCAGCCAACGGGGTGAAGGCTACGAGCAGTACTTC	CASSQRGEGYEQYF
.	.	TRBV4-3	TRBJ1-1	TGCGCCAGCAGCCAAGAGGACAGCCAGTACACTGAAGCTTTCTTT	CASSQEDSQYTEAFF
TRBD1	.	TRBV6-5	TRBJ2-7	TGTGCCAGCAGTTACGGGCAGGGGGCGTACGAGCAGTACTTC	CASSYGQGAYEQYF
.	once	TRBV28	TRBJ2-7	TGTGCCAGCAGTACCCGGGTACGCGAGCAGTACTTC	CASSTRVREQYF
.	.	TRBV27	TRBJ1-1	TGTGCCAGCAGTTTAGGGGGATGGCAGACGGCTTTCTTT	CASSLGGWQTAFF
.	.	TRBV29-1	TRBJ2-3	TGCAGCGTTGTCATTGGGGAGTTAAGCACAGATACGCAGTATTTT	CSVVIGELSTDTQYF
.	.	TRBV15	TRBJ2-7	TGTGCCACCAGCAGAGATGGCGCCAGGGGCTCCTACGAGCAGTACTTC	CATSRDGARGSYEQYF
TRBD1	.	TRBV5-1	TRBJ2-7	TGCGCCAGCAGCTTGGGGACAGGGGGCCCCGAGCAGTACTTC	CASSLGTGGPEQYF
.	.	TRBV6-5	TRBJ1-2	TGTGCCAGCAGTTACCGAAATAACTATGGCTACACCTTC	CASSYRNNYGYTF
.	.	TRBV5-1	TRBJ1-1	TGCGCCAGCAGCTTGGCCGGAGAGGGAAACACTGAAGCTTTCTTT	CASSLAGEGNTEAFF
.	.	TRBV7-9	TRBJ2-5	TGTGCCAGCAGCTTATTAGCGGGTTTTCTAGGGGGAGAGACCCAGTACTTC	CASSLLAGFLGGETQYF
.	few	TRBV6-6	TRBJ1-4	TGTGCCAGCAGTTTTGTTTTTAATGAAAAACTGTTTTTT	CASSFVFNEKLFF
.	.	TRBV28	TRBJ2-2	TGTGCCAGCAGTCGACCAATTGAGAACACCGGGGAGCTGTTTTTT	CASSRPIENTGELFF
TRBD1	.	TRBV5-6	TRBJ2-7	TGTGCCAGCAGCGAGGACGAGGGACAGGGGTGGTCCGAGCAGTACTTC	CASSEDEGQGWSEQYF
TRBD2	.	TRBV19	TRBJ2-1	TGTGCCAGTAGGGTCGGGGGGGCGTACAATGAGCAGTTCTTC	CASRVGGAYNEQFF
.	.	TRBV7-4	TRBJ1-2	TGTGCCAGCTGCGGAAGTCACTACTATGGCTACACCTTC	CASCGSHYYGYTF
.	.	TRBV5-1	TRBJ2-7	TGCGCCAGCAGCTCCCGGGACCCATACTACGAGCAGTACTTC	CASSSRDPYYEQYF
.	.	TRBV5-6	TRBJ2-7	TGTGCCAGCAGCTTGGTAGTAAGCTCCTACGAGCAGTACTTC	CASSLVVSSYEQYF
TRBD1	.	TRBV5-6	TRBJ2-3	TGTGCCAGCAGCTTGAGACAGGGGCACCTCTTCACAGATACGCAGTATTTT	CASSLRQGHLFTDTQYF
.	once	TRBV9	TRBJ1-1	TGTGCCAGCAGCTCTCAGGGAAGTGAAGCTTTCTTT	CASSSQGSEAFF
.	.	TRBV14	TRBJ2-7	TGTGCCAGCAGCCAAGACGCGGTTTCCTACGAGCAGTACTTC	CASSQDAVSYEQYF
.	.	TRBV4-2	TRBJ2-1	TGTGCCAGCAGCCAGGCCGGGGGATACAATGAGCAGTTCTTC	CASSQAGGYNEQFF
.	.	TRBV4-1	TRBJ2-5	TGCGCCAGCGGATGGCGGGAGACCCAGTACTTC	CASGWRETQYF
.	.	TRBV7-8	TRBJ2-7	TGTGCCAGCAGCTTATATCAGGGTCCCTCCTACGAGCAGTACTTC	CASSLYQGPSYEQYF
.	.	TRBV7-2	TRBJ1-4	TGTGCCAGCAGCTCCACAGGGACAATAAATGAAAAACTGTTTTTT	CASSSTGTINEKLFF
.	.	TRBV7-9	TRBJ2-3	TGTGCCAGCAGCCTATCTCTAACGGGGTTGGGAGATACGCAGTATTTT	CASSLSLTGLGDTQYF
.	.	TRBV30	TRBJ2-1	TGTGCCTGGAGCTTCACGGGGACTTACAATGAGCAGTTCTTC	CAWSFTGTYNEQFF
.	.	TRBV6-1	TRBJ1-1	TGTGCCAGCAGTGATCCGAGGGAAGCTTTCTTT	CASSDPREAFF
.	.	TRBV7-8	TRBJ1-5	TGTGCCAGCAGCTTAGGGGGACCCAATCAGCCCCAGCATTTT	CASSLGGPNQPQHF
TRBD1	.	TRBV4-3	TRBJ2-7	TGCGCCAGCAGTCCCACAGGGGGGTCCTACGAGCAGTACTTC	CASSPTGGSYEQYF
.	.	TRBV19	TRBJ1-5	TGTGCCAGTAGTATAATGGGGGGCGCGGGTCAGCCCCAGCATTTT	CASSIMGGAGQPQHF
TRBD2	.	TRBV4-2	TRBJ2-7	TGTGCCAGCAGCCTGGGACTACCGGGCATATACGAGCAGTACTTC	CASSLGLPGIYEQYF